This T cell receptor (beta chain) was sequenced for a study of beta chain features in type 1 diabetes. Study details: Age, gender and cell yields were similar between patients and healthy donors.

A note on this clone: Antigen unknown.

Unmatched junction bases numbered 9, after V lost 6 bases and J lost 3 bases. This CDR3 has 15 amino acids. The germline CDR1 and CDR2 sequences are LNHDA and SQIVND (reference sequence). The single heparinised draw taken from each donor contained 90 to 150 mL of blood on average. Since all of the isolated RNA was reverse transcribed, expressed TCRB transcripts were what got sequenced. TCRdb's copy holds only in-frame clones and misses some; the assay was immunoSEQ multiplex PCR. There are a few hundred thousand clones in the sample; about 23% occur only once, and around 0.011% lies in the top ten. General study points: Compared with healthy donors, patients appeared to share more similar naive, central memory and regulatory TCRB repertoires. When Type 1 diabetes patients were examined, their TCRB CDR3s proved moderately but significantly shorter in all four CD4+ subsets.

The chain links TRBV19 to TRBJ2-5, with TRBD1 matching 8 bases. The source of this sequence is a woman aged 25 to 39 with type 1 diabetes. Sequencing input: naive CD4+ T cells from blood. CDR3 coding DNA: TGTGCCAGTAGCCCACCCGGGACAGGAAAAGAGACCCAGTACTTC. Translating gives CASSPPGTGKETQYF.